The 4 T cell receptor beta chains below come from one sample, sequenced in a study of radiotherapy plus CTLA-4 blockade in lung cancer. Data came from immunoSEQ multiplex PCR; TCRdb stores just in-frame clones and leaves some out. The repertoire consists of more than 90,000 clones, with 81% occurring once and the leading ten covering 2.5% to 3.5%. The source was peripheral blood, collected from a patient treated with radiotherapy plus ipilimumab. The receptors stem from a human donor with non-small cell lung cancer that progressed on radiotherapy plus ipilimumab. Some clones in this sample may be carry-over from other donors' samples.

V usage is TRBV6-1 and J usage is TRBJ2-5; a weak D match, TRBD2 (7 bases). Trimming left V 8 bases short and J 7 bases short, with 14 bases between. Germline CDR1 reads MNHNS; CDR2 reads SASEGT. This CDR3 has 12 residues. CDR3 DNA sequence: TGTGCCAGCGAGGGGGGGGGAGGGACCCAGTACTTC. Protein product: CASEGGGGTQYF.

The chain uses TRBV15 and TRBJ2-1, with D unclear. The CDR3 covers 18 residues. CDR1 is LNHNV and CDR2 is YYDKDF in the germline V gene (reference sequence). Trimming took off 2 bases at V and 3 bases at J, with 20 bases between the two ends. The CDR3 coding sequence is TGTGCCACCAGCAGACCCAGGCCCCAAGGCCCTCTCTACAATGAGCAGTTCTTC. It is translated as CATSRPRPQGPLYNEQFF.

On this clone itself: Other nucleotide sequences from this sample produce the same CDR3. The chain is built from TRBV7-2 and TRBJ2-5; the D gene is possibly TRBD1 (5 bases). Per the germline V gene, CDR1 is SGHTA and CDR2 is FQGNSA. The ends were cut back, 5 bases at V and 0 bases at J, with 7 bases in the middle. The CDR3 has 13 amino acids. The CDR3 coding sequence is TGTGCCAGCAGCAGACAGTACCAAGAGACCCAGTACTTC. Protein product: CASSRQYQETQYF.

The rearrangement uses TRBV5-4 and TRBJ2-3; 8 bases are a match to TRBD2. This CDR3 spans 15 amino acids. The ends lost 4 bases at V and 4 bases at J; junction bases unmatched: 8. Germline CDR1 is SGHNT and CDR2 is YYREEE (reference sequence). The CDR3 bases are TGTGCCAGCAGCCTGACCCCCGGGGGGGCAGATACGCAGTATTTT. Encoded protein: CASSLTPGGADTQYF.